This entry lists 10 T cell receptor beta chains sequenced from one sample in a study of radiotherapy plus CTLA-4 blockade in lung cancer. Produced via immunoSEQ multiplex PCR; TCRdb's table is partial and in-frame only. The table records approximately 80,000 clones, over 65% of them present only once. The source was peripheral blood, collected from a patient treated with radiotherapy plus ipilimumab. These receptor sequences come from a human donor with non-small cell lung cancer whose response to radiotherapy plus ipilimumab could not be evaluated.

The chain is built from TRBV27 and TRBJ2-5; possible D gene TRBD2, 6 bases. Germline V lookup: CDR1 MNHEY, CDR2 SMNVEV (reference sequence). The CDR3 loop spans 14 amino acids. Trimming pared 3 bases from V and 5 bases from J, leaving 13 bases between. The CDR3 region is CASSFRRGLETQYF. The CDR3 nucleotides are TGTGCCAGCAGTTTTCGGAGGGGCCTGGAGACCCAGTACTTC.

The rearrangement joins TRBV18 to TRBJ1-5; maybe TRBD1 (6 bases). The germline V gene encodes CDR1 KGHSH and CDR2 LQKENI. The CDR3 totals 15 residues. V was trimmed by 1 base and J by 1 base, leaving 8 bases between them. The CDR3 protein is CASSPRQASNQPQHF. The CDR3 DNA sequence: TGTGCCAGCTCACCACGACAGGCGAGCAATCAGCCCCAGCATTTT.

The rearrangement joins TRBV7-6 to TRBJ2-1, with TRBD2 as a possible D gene (6 bases). Per germline, CDR1 SGHVS and CDR2 FNYEAQ. Trimming pared 1 base from V and 3 bases from J, leaving 13 bases between. There are 16 residues in the CDR3. The CDR3 is CASSLVEGRDYNEQFF. CDR3 in DNA: TGTGCCAGCAGCTTAGTGGAGGGGCGGGACTACAATGAGCAGTTCTTC.

The chain employs TRBV7-2 and TRBJ2-7; D gene uncertain. The V end lost 2 bases, the J end lost 3 bases, and 8 bases lay between the germline ends. This CDR3 is built from 13 residues. CDR1 and CDR2 (germline): SGHTA, FQGNSA. In DNA form, the CDR3 reads TGTGCCAGCAGCTTAACCCCTAGCTACGAGCAGTACTTC. It specifies CASSLTPSYEQYF.

Concerning this clone: A far more abundant clone sits one base away, making this likely a read error. The same CDR3 is also encoded by other DNA sequences in this sample. The chain links TRBV7-9 to TRBJ1-5; tentative D call: TRBD1 (5 bases). Germline V gene sequence: CDR1 SEHNR, CDR2 FQNEAQ (reference sequence). The V end lost 0 bases, the J end lost 4 bases, and 19 bases lay between the germline ends. This CDR3 region has 18 residues. The CDR3 is CASSLARGRLFGNQPQHF. CDR3 coding DNA: TGTGCCAGCAGCTTAGCGCGGGGCCGGCTCTTTGGGAATCAGCCCCAGCATTTT.

The CDR3 sequence is CASRQTGMANEKLFF. The CDR3 coding sequence is TGTGCCAGCAGACAAACAGGGATGGCTAATGAAAAACTGTTTTTT. The chain is built from TRBV6-6 and TRBJ1-4; D might be TRBD1 (6 bases). The CDR3 has 15 amino acids. The germline V gene has CDR1 MNHNY and CDR2 SVGAGI (reference sequence). The germline V and J ends were trimmed by 6 bases and 3 bases, with 14 bases remaining between them.

This CDR3 reads CASGLVSSGSWNEQFF. DNA for the CDR3: TGTGCTAGTGGTTTGGTATCTAGCGGGAGTTGGAATGAGCAGTTCTTC. This chain connects TRBV12-5 to TRBJ2-1; TRBD2 aligns across 10 bases. The CDR3 length is 16 residues. CDR1 and CDR2 (germline): LGHNT, FRNRAP. Trimming at V came to 0 bases and at J to 7 bases, leaving 6 bases not matched to a gene. Based on the CDR3 plus reference TRBV12-5 and TRBJ2-1, the full variable domain is DARVTQTPRHKVTEMGQEVTMRCQPILGHNTVFWYRQTMMQGLELLAYFRNRAPLDDSGMPKDRFSAEMPDATLATLKIQPSEPRDSAVYFCASGLVSSGSWNEQFFGPGTRLTVL.

This chain joins TRBV28 and TRBJ2-7, with a tentative D call TRBD1 (5 bases). The germline gives CDR1 MDHEN, CDR2 SYDVKM. The CDR3 has 15 amino acids. V was cut by 6 bases and J by 0 bases, with 15 bases left in between. CDR3 bases: TGTGCCAGCAGCAAATCGACAGAGAGCTCCTACGAGCAGTACTTC. Its translation: CASSKSTESSYEQYF.

DNA for the CDR3: TGTGCCAGCAGTCCCTACTCGAACTCCTACGAGCAGTACTTC. Translating it yields CASSPYSNSYEQYF. The genes are TRBV9 and TRBJ2-7; D gene uncertain. Trimming left V 5 bases short and J 0 bases short, with 12 bases between. There are 14 residues in the CDR3. CDR1 SGDLS and CDR2 YYNGEE come from the germline V gene.

This clone was seen a handful of times. This same CDR3 is encoded by further DNA sequences in the sample. The rearrangement uses TRBV9 and TRBJ1-1; D is perhaps TRBD1 (5 bases). V was cut by 0 bases and J by 0 bases, with 6 bases left in between. The germline V gene has CDR1 SGDLS and CDR2 YYNGEE. CDR3 length: 14 amino acids. CDR3: CASSVGQLNTEAFF. CDR3 coding DNA: TGTGCCAGCAGCGTAGGACAGCTGAACACTGAAGCTTTCTTT.